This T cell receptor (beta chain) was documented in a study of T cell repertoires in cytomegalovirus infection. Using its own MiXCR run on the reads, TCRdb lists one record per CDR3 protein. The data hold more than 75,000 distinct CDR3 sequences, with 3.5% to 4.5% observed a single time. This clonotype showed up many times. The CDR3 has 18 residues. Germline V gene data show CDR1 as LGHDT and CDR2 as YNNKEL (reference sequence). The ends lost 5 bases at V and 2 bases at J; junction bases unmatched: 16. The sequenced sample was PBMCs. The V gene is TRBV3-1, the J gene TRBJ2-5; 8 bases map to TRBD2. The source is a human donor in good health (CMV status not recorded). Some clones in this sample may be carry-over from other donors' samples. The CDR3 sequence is CASSSHPTLSGTQETQYF. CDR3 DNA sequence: TGTGCCAGCAGCTCCCACCCCACACTTAGCGGGACACAAGAGACCCAGTACTTC.